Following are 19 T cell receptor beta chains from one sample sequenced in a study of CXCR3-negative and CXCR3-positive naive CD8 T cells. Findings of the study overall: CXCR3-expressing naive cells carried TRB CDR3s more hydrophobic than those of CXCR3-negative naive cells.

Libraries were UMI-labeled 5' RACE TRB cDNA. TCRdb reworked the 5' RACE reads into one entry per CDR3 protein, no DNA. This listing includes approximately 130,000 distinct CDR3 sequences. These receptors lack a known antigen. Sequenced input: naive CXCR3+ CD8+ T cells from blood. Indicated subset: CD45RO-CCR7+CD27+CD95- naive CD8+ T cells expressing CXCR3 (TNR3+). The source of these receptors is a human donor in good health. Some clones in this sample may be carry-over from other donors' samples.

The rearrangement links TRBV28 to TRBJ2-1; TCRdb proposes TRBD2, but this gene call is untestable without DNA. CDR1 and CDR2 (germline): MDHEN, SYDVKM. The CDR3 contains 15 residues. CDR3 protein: CASSRGLGGYNEQFF.

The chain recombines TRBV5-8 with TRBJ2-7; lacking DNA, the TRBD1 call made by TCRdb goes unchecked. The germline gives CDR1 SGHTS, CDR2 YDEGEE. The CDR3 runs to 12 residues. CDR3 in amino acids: CASSRQGDEQYF.

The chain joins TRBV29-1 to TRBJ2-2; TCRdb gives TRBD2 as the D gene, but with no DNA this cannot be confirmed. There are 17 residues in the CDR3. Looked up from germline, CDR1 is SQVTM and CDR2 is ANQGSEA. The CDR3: CSVEASGLAGYTGELFF.

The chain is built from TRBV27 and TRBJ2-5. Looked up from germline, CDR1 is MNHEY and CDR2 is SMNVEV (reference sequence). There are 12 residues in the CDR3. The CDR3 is CASSLYQETQYF.

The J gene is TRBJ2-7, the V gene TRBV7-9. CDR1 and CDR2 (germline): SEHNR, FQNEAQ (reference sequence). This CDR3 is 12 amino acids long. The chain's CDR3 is CASSRTHREQYF.

CDR3 protein: CASSLAGGSGSTDTQYF. The chain links TRBV7-6 to TRBJ2-3; with no DNA, the TCRdb D assignment of TRBD2 cannot be verified. Germline loops: CDR1 SGHVS, CDR2 FNYEAQ. This CDR3 is 17 amino acids long.

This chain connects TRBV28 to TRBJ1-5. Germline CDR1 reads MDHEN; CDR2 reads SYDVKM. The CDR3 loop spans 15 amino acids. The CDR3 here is CASSLVTVSNQPQHF.

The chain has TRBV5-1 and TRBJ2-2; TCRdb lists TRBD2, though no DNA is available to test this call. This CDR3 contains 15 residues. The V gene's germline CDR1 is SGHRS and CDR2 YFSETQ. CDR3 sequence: CASSFRLVNTGELFF.

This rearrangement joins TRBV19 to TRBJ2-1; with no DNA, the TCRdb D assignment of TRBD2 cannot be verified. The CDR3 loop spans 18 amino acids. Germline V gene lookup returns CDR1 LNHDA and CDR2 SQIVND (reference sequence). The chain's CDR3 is CATHAAGLAGAYYNEQFF.

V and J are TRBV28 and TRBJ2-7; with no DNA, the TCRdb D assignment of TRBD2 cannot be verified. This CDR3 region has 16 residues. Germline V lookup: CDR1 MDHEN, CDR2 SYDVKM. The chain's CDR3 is CASSFATGGPGGEQYF.

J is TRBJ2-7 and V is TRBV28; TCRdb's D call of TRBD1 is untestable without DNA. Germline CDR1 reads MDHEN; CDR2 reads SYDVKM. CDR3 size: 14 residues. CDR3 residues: CASRAGTVNYEQYF.

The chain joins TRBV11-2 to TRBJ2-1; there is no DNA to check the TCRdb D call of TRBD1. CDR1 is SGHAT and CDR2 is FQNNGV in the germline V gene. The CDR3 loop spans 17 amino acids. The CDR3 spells CASSPLFAGSSYNEQFF. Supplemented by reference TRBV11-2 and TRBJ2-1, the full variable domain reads EAGVAQSPRYKIIEKRQSVAFWCNPISGHATLYWYQQILGQGPKLLIQFQNNGVVDDSQLPKDRFSAERLKGVDSTLKIQPAKLEDSAVYLCASSPLFAGSSYNEQFFGPGTRLTVL.

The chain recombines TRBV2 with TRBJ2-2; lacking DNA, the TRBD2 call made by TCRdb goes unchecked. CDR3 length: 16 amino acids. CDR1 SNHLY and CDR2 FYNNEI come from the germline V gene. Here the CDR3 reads CASTPSGRTVAGELFF.

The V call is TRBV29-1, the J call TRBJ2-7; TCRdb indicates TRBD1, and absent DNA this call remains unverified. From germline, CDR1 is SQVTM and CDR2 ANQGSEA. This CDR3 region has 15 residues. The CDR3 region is CSARDPGQGSFEQYF.

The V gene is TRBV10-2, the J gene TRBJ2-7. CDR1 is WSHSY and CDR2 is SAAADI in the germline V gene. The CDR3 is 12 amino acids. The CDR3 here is CASRISSYEQYF.

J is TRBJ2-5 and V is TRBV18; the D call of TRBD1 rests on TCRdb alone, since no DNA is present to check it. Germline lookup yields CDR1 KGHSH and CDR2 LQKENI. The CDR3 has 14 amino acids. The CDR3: CASSPEGVGETQYF.

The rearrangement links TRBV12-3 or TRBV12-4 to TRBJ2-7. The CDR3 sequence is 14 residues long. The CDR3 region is CASSLSLLLHEQYF.

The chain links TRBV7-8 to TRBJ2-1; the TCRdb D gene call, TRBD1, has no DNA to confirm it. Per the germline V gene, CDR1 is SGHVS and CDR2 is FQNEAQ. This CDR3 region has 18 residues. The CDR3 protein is CASSLSGGGSRLGNEQFF.

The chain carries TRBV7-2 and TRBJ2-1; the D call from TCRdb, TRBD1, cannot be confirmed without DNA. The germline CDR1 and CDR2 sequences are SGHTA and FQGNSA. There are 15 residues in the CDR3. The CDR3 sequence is CASSSPGHPRDEQFF.